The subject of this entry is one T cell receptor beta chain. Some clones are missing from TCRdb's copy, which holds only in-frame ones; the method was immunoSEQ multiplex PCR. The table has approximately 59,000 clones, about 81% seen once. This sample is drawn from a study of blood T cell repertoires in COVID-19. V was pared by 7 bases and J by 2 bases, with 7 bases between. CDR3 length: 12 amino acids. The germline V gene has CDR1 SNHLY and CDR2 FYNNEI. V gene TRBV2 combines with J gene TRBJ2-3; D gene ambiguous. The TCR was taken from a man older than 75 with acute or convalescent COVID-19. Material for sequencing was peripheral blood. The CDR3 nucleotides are TGTGCCAGCAATCCAGACACAGATACGCAGTATTTT. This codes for CASNPDTDTQYF.